A selection of T cell receptor beta chains follows, all from one sample in a study of CD4 T cells in relation to SARS-CoV-2 and coronaviruses. Generated by immunoSEQ multiplex PCR, the TCRdb table keeps only in-frame clones and is missing some. The sample holds 35,000 to 45,000 clones, over 75% seen once. These receptors lack a known antigen. The material sequenced was naive CD4+ T cells from PBMCs, cultured in vitro. Receptors originate from an adult with COVID-19. Each CDR3 is given with its conserved first and last residue. Each record gives: clone size, V gene, D gene, J gene, CDR3 DNA, CDR3 protein. D genes are given only for firm matches. Clone sizes are given selectively: once, few, many, or a class where the clone is expanded.

size: -; V: TRBV7-2; D: -; J: TRBJ1-5; DNA: TGTGCCAGCAGCTTAATCACTAGCAATCAGCCCCAGCATTTT; CDR3: CASSLITSNQPQHF
size: -; V: TRBV18; D: -; J: TRBJ1-2; DNA: TGTGCCAGCTCAAATTACCAGGGTAATGGCTACACCTTC; CDR3: CASSNYQGNGYTF
size: -; V: TRBV2; D: -; J: TRBJ2-4; DNA: TGTGCCAGCTTGATGACAGGATCTACCAAAAACATTCAGTACTTC; CDR3: CASLMTGSTKNIQYF
size: -; V: TRBV5-6; D: -; J: TRBJ1-6; DNA: TGTGCCAGCAGCTTTAGTGACAGATCCAGCTCCTATAATTCACCCCTCCACTTT; CDR3: CASSFSDRSSSYNSPLHF
size: -; V: TRBV30; D: TRBD1; J: TRBJ1-4; DNA: TGTGCCTGGAGTGAGGGACAGGGTACTGAAAAACTGTTTTTT; CDR3: CAWSEGQGTEKLFF
size: -; V: TRBV27; D: -; J: TRBJ2-5; DNA: TGTGCCAGTTCAACCCATGGGGGCCAAGAGACCCAGTACTTC; CDR3: CASSTHGGQETQYF
size: -; V: TRBV7-9; D: -; J: TRBJ2-1; DNA: TGTGCCAGCAGAGGCGGGCCGGGACGTTACAATGAGCAGTTCTTC; CDR3: CASRGGPGRYNEQFF
size: -; V: TRBV7-8; D: -; J: TRBJ1-2; DNA: TGTGCCAGCAGCTCCCACACCTATGGCTACACCTTC; CDR3: CASSSHTYGYTF
size: -; V: TRBV11-2; D: -; J: TRBJ1-2; DNA: TGTGCCAGCAGCTTAGGGGGGGCAGCTAACTATGGCTACACCTTC; CDR3: CASSLGGAANYGYTF
size: -; V: TRBV28; D: -; J: TRBJ1-3; DNA: TGTGCCAGCAGGTCCGAGGGCTCTGGAAACACCATATATTTT; CDR3: CASRSEGSGNTIYF
size: -; V: TRBV30; D: -; J: TRBJ1-2; DNA: TGTGCCTGGAGTATCCACTATGGCTACACCTTC; CDR3: CAWSIHYGYTF
size: -; V: TRBV19; D: -; J: TRBJ2-3; DNA: TGTGCCAGTAGTATCAGTAGGTATACAGATACGCAGTATTTT; CDR3: CASSISRYTDTQYF
size: -; V: TRBV5-5; D: -; J: TRBJ1-6; DNA: TGTGCCAGCAGCTTGAGGGGAGGGGATGGTTCACCCCTCCACTTT; CDR3: CASSLRGGDGSPLHF
size: -; V: TRBV7-8; D: -; J: TRBJ1-4; DNA: TGTGCCAGCAGCTCTACGACCGGGGACGGGGATGAAAAACTGTTTTTT; CDR3: CASSSTTGDGDEKLFF
size: -; V: TRBV11-2; D: -; J: TRBJ2-1; DNA: TGTGCCAGCAGGCCCCAGAACACCTACAATGAGCAGTTCTTC; CDR3: CASRPQNTYNEQFF
size: few; V: TRBV28; D: -; J: TRBJ1-2; DNA: TGTGCCAGCAGTTGGAGCAACTATGGCTACACCTTC; CDR3: CASSWSNYGYTF
size: -; V: TRBV5-1; D: -; J: TRBJ1-1; DNA: TGCGCCAGCAGCTTGGAGGGGAGTCAAGGTGAAGCTTTCTTT; CDR3: CASSLEGSQGEAFF
size: -; V: TRBV30; D: TRBD2; J: TRBJ2-5; DNA: TGTGCCTGGAGACCTAGCGGGACCCCACAAGAGACCCAGTACTTC; CDR3: CAWRPSGTPQETQYF
size: -; V: TRBV28; D: -; J: TRBJ2-1; DNA: TGTGCCAGCAGTCCAATGACTAGTCTGATCTACAATGAGCAGTTCTTC; CDR3: CASSPMTSLIYNEQFF
size: -; V: TRBV27; D: -; J: TRBJ2-1; DNA: TGTGCCAGCAGTTCTGACGACCGGGACCCCACCTACAATGAGCAGTTCTTC; CDR3: CASSSDDRDPTYNEQFF
size: once; V: TRBV6-5; D: TRBD1; J: TRBJ2-6; DNA: TGTGCCAGCAACAGGGGGCACGGGGCCAACGTCCTGACTTTC; CDR3: CASNRGHGANVLTF
size: -; V: TRBV6-5; D: TRBD1; J: TRBJ2-1; DNA: TGTGCCAGTCGTGGGACAGCCACAAATGAGCAGTTCTTC; CDR3: CASRGTATNEQFF
size: -; V: TRBV7-3; D: TRBD2; J: TRBJ2-1; DNA: TGTGCCAGCAAAACTAGCGGGGATTACAATGAGCAGTTCTTC; CDR3: CASKTSGDYNEQFF
size: -; V: TRBV2; D: -; J: TRBJ2-7; DNA: TGTGCCAGCAGAGGGGACATCTACGAGCAGTACTTC; CDR3: CASRGDIYEQYF
size: once; V: TRBV7-8; D: -; J: TRBJ2-3; DNA: TGTGCCAGCAGCTTCGGTACGGGCTCAGATACGCAGTATTTT; CDR3: CASSFGTGSDTQYF
size: -; V: TRBV15; D: TRBD2; J: TRBJ2-5; DNA: TGTGCCACCAGCAAGAGCGGGAGTCTGCGGGAGACCCAGTACTTC; CDR3: CATSKSGSLRETQYF
size: once; V: TRBV7-9; D: TRBD2; J: TRBJ2-7; DNA: TGTGCCAGCAGCCGAAGGACTAGCGGAACCTACGAGCAGTACTTC; CDR3: CASSRRTSGTYEQYF
size: -; V: TRBV28; D: -; J: TRBJ2-7; DNA: TGTGCCAGCAGTCCCGCCCAATCTATCCCGAACTACGAGCAGTACTTC; CDR3: CASSPAQSIPNYEQYF
size: -; V: TRBV5-1; D: -; J: TRBJ1-4; DNA: TGCGCCAGCAGCCGCGACAGTCGGTATGAAAAACTGTTTTTT; CDR3: CASSRDSRYEKLFF
size: -; V: TRBV25-1; D: TRBD2; J: TRBJ2-2; DNA: TGTGCCAGCAGTGATAGCGGGAGGGACACCGGGGAGCTGTTTTTT; CDR3: CASSDSGRDTGELFF
size: -; V: TRBV7-2; D: -; J: TRBJ2-2; DNA: TGTGCCAGCAGCTTAGGTCCGGGGGTGAACACCGGGGAGCTGTTTTTT; CDR3: CASSLGPGVNTGELFF